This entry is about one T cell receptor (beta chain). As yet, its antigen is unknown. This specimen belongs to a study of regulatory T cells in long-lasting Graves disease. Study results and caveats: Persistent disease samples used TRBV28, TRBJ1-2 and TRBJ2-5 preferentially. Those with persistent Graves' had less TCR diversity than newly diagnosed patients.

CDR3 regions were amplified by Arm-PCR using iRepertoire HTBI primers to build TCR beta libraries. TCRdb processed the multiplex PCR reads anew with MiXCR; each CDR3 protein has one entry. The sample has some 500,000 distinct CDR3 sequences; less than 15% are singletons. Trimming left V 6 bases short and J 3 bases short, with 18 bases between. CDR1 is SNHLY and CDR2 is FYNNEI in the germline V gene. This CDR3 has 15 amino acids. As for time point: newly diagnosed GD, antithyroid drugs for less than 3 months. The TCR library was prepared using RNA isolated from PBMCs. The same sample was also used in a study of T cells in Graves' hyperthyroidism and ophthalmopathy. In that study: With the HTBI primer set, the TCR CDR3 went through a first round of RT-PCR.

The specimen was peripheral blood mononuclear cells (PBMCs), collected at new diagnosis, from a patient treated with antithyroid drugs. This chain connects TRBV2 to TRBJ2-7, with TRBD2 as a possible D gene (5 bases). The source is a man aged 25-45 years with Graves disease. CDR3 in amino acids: CASSHMAAGDYEQYF. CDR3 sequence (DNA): TGTGCCAGCAGCCACATGGCGGCGGGTGACTACGAGCAGTACTTC.